These T cell receptor beta chains were read from a single sample in a study of blood T cell repertoires in COVID-19. Profiling relied on immunoSEQ multiplex PCR, and the TCRdb table lists in-frame clones only, not all of them. This table holds about 55,000 clones, about nine tenths found once. The sample was peripheral blood. The receptors originated from a man aged 40-50 years with acute or convalescent COVID-19. Both conserved end residues are part of each CDR3.

V gene	J gene	CDR3 protein
TRBV30	TRBJ2-3	CAWSVSRFTDTQYF
TRBV9	TRBJ2-2	CASSALAASNTGELFF
TRBV25-1	TRBJ2-1	CASTLGLAGGKDEQFF
TRBV19	TRBJ1-5	CASSIRDRGYNQPQHF
TRBV19	TRBJ2-7	CASSISGQGASYEQYF
TRBV24-1	TRBJ1-1	CATSPGQGDTEAFF
TRBV11-3	TRBJ2-1	CASSLGLRGGSYNEQFF
TRBV3-1/TRBV3-2	TRBJ1-1	CASSQDEGGAEAFF
TRBV15	TRBJ1-3	CATSRGDRGPGNTIYF
TRBV5-4	TRBJ2-7	CATTTGTSGSKFSYEQYF
TRBV27	TRBJ1-2	CASSPKGWMSYGYTF
TRBV24-1	TRBJ2-1	CATSAYRDRDNEQFF
TRBV11-2	TRBJ2-1	CASSLDLEGYNEQFF
TRBV7-8	TRBJ1-4	CASSLASGVPAEKLFF
TRBV5-6	TRBJ1-1	CASNRRGRGTEAFF
TRBV12-3/TRBV12-4	TRBJ1-1	CASSVQGAPEAFF
TRBV15	TRBJ2-4	CATSRGKGETKNIQYF
TRBV4-3	TRBJ2-2	CASSQKRVAENTGELFF
TRBV5-1	TRBJ1-6	CASSTPGSNSPLHF
TRBV4-2	TRBJ2-5	CASSRLGTGSETQYF
TRBV19	TRBJ1-2	CASSSLNYGYTF
TRBV28	TRBJ2-3	CASSQGGQGTDTQYF
TRBV11-2	TRBJ1-1	CASSLDLDRKTFEAFF
TRBV6-5	TRBJ2-7	CASSPRGSGILEQYF
TRBV9	TRBJ1-5	CASSVESGNQPQHF
TRBV6-5	TRBJ2-1	CASSFWREGGNEQFF
TRBV6-6	TRBJ2-7	CASSYSSGGYEQYF
TRBV27	TRBJ2-7	CASSSLQGSGEQYF
TRBV7-6	TRBJ2-7	CASSLVQGGVSGEQYF
TRBV10-3	TRBJ2-7	CAISHNVHEQYF
TRBV6-2/TRBV6-3	TRBJ2-1	CASSDPGLAGAYNEQFF
TRBV5-5	TRBJ1-2	CASSWDSSNYGYTF